Listed below are T cell receptor beta chains from one sample, sequenced in a study of T-cell reconstitution after alpha-beta-depleted transplantation in children. TCRdb fed the PCR reads into MiXCR, producing one record per CDR3 protein. The sample lists 350,000 to 400,000 distinct CDR3 sequences, roughly 14% occurring once. The material was PBMCs, obtained from the stem cell graft. Receptors were obtained from a human donor who donated a stem cell graft to a child with Fanconi anemia. Both conserved end residues are part of each CDR3. The D gene is left open where the match is weak. Only some rows state a clone size, as once, few, many or a class for expanded clones.

>TRBJ2-3|NA|many|TRBV5-6
CASSLRTADTQYF
TGTGCCAGCAGCTTGAGGACCGCCGATACGCAGTATTTT
>TRBJ2-3|TRBD2|few|TRBV5-1
CASSPTGLAGADTQYF
TGCGCCAGCAGCCCTACGGGACTAGCGGGGGCAGATACGCAGTATTTT
>TRBJ1-1|NA|NA|TRBV5-1
CASSTGNQGLGNTEAFF
TGCGCCAGCAGCACGGGGAATCAGGGTCTCGGGAACACTGAAGCTTTCTTT
>TRBJ1-1|TRBD1|few|TRBV28
CASSLTAGGTNTEAFF
TGTGCCAGCAGTTTAACTGCAGGGGGTACGAACACTGAAGCTTTCTTT
>TRBJ2-5|NA|many|TRBV4-2
CASSLSEGGQETQYF
TGTGCCAGCAGCCTATCGGAGGGCGGCCAAGAGACCCAGTACTTC
>TRBJ1-1|TRBD1|few|TRBV4-1
CASSPHVTGMNTEAFF
TGCGCCAGCAGCCCTCACGTGACAGGGATGAACACTGAAGCTTTCTTT
>TRBJ1-1|TRBD1|many|TRBV5-1
CASSYGTGDTEAFF
TGCGCCAGCAGCTACGGGACAGGGGACACTGAAGCTTTCTTT
>TRBJ1-4|NA|NA|TRBV7-8
CASSHPQSTNEKLFF
TGTGCCAGCAGCCACCCACAGTCAACTAATGAAAAACTGTTTTTT
>TRBJ2-3|NA|NA|TRBV10-2
CASREGPSSTDTQYF
TGCGCCAGCAGAGAGGGTCCGAGTAGCACAGATACGCAGTATTTT
>TRBJ2-1|NA|many|TRBV12-3/TRBV12-4
CASSSMGRNEQFF
TGTGCCAGCAGTTCAATGGGCCGCAATGAGCAGTTCTTC
>TRBJ2-3|NA|many|TRBV7-4
CASSSGQSDTQYF
TGTGCCAGCAGCTCCGGACAGTCAGATACGCAGTATTTT
>TRBJ2-3|NA|NA|TRBV5-6
CASSFGVADTQYF
TGTGCCAGCAGCTTCGGGGTGGCAGATACGCAGTATTTT
>TRBJ1-1|NA|NA|TRBV5-1
CASSLETSYTEAFF
TGCGCCAGCAGCTTGGAGACCTCGTACACTGAAGCTTTCTTT
>TRBJ2-5|TRBD2|NA|TRBV3-1
CASSPRLAGIQETQYF
TGTGCCAGCAGCCCGCGACTAGCGGGAATCCAAGAGACCCAGTACTTC
>TRBJ2-1|TRBD1|NA|TRBV2
CASSEFRGQGANEQFF
TGTGCCAGCAGTGAATTTAGGGGACAGGGTGCCAATGAGCAGTTCTTC
>TRBJ2-7|TRBD1|few|TRBV20-1
CSARDRGHEQYF
TGCAGTGCCAGGGACAGGGGGCACGAGCAGTACTTC
>TRBJ1-5|NA|many|TRBV12-3/TRBV12-4
CASSGTGYQPQHF
TGTGCCAGCAGTGGGACGGGTTATCAGCCCCAGCATTTT
>TRBJ1-1|NA|few|TRBV5-6
CASSSYQGSAEAFF
TGTGCCAGCAGCTCCTATCAGGGGAGTGCTGAAGCTTTCTTT
>TRBJ1-1|NA|few|TRBV4-2
CASSQDLTGQAAFF
TGTGCCAGCAGCCAAGATCTAACAGGTCAGGCAGCTTTCTTT
>TRBJ2-1|NA|many|TRBV11-2
CASSPSNRVGEQFF
TGTGCCAGCAGCCCCTCAAACAGGGTCGGTGAGCAGTTCTTC
>TRBJ1-5|NA|NA|TRBV28
CASSFSGPVEGGHF
TGTGCCAGCAGTTTCTCGGGTCCCGTGGAGGGGGGGCATTTT
>TRBJ1-2|NA|few|TRBV29-1
CSVESTTQSYGYTF
TGCAGCGTTGAAAGTACTACACAAAGCTATGGCTACACCTTC
>TRBJ2-1|NA|NA|TRBV2
CASSLRTQFF
TGTGCCAGCAGTTTACGGACGCAGTTCTTC
>TRBJ1-2|NA|NA|TRBV20-1
CSARDGGRDENYGYTF
TGCAGTGCTAGAGATGGGGGACGGGACGAGAACTATGGCTACACCTTC
>TRBJ1-6|TRBD1|NA|TRBV12-3/TRBV12-4
CASRPRTGTYNSPLHF
TGTGCCAGCAGGCCTCGGACAGGGACCTATAATTCACCCCTCCACTTT
>TRBJ1-2|NA|NA|TRBV27
CASSLTQGSGGYTF
TGTGCCAGCAGTTTAACACAGGGTAGTGGTGGCTACACCTTC
>TRBJ2-5|NA|few|TRBV29-1
CSVDSGYQETQYF
TGCAGCGTTGATTCGGGGTACCAAGAGACCCAGTACTTC
>TRBJ1-5|TRBD1|NA|TRBV20-1
CSARVSGGLPNQPQHF
TGCAGTGCTAGAGTGTCAGGGGGCCTTCCTAATCAGCCCCAGCATTTT
>TRBJ1-4|TRBD1|NA|TRBV4-1
CASSQDLLDRAGGMIWDEKLFF
TGCGCCAGCAGCCAAGATCTCCTTGACAGGGCAGGGGGCATGATTTGGGATGAAAAACTGTTTTTT
>TRBJ1-2|TRBD1|few|TRBV6-4
CASSDSWTGGSYGYTF
TGTGCCAGCAGTGACTCCTGGACAGGGGGGTCCTATGGCTACACCTTC
>TRBJ1-3|NA|NA|TRBV2
CASSAQSENTIYF
TGTGCCAGCAGTGCCCAATCTGAAAACACCATATATTTT
>TRBJ2-3|NA|few|TRBV30
CAWTPGRRTDTQYF
TGTGCCTGGACACCGGGACGGCGCACAGATACGCAGTATTTT
>TRBJ2-1|NA|NA|TRBV20-1
CSVARDDEQFF
TGCAGTGTAGCAAGGGACGATGAGCAGTTCTTC
>TRBJ2-7|NA|many|TRBV9
CASSEIPGHRWDEQYF
TGTGCCAGCAGCGAGATTCCGGGACACCGGTGGGACGAGCAGTACTTC